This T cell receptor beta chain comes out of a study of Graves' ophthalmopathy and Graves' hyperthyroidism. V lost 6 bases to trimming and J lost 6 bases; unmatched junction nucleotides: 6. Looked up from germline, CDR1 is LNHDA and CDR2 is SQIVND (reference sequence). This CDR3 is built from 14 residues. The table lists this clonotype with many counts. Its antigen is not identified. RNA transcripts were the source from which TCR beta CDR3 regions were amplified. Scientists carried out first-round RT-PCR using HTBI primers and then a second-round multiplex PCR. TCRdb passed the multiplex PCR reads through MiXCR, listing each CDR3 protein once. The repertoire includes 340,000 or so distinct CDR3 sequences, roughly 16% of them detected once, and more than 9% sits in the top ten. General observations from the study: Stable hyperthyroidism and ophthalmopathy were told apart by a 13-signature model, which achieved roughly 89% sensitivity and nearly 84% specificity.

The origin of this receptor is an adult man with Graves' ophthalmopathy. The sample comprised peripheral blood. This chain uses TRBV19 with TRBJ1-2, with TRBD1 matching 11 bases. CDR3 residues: CASRGTGGSDGYTF. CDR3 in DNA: TGTGCCAGTAGAGGGACAGGGGGTAGCGATGGCTACACCTTC.